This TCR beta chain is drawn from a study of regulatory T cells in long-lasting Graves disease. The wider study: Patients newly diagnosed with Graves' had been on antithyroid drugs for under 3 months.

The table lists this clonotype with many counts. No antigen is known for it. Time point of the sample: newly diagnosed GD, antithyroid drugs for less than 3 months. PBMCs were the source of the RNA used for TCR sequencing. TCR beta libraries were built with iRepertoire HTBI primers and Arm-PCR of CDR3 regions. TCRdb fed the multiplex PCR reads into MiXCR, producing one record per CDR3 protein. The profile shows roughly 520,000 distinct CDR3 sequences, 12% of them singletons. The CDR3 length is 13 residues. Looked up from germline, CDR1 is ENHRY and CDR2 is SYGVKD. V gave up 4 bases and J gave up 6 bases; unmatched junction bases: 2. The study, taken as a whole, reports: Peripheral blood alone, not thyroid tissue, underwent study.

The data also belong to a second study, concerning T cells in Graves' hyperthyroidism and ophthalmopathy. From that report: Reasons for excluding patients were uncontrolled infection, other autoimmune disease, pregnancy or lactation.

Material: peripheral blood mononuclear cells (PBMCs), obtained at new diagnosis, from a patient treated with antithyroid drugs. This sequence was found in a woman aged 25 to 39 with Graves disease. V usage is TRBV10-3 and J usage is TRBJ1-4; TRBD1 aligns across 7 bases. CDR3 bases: TGTGCCATCAGTGGAACAGGGGATGAAAAACTGTTTTTT. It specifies CAISGTGDEKLFF.